Shown below are 13 T cell receptor beta chains from a single sample sequenced in a study of spatial heterogeneity in lung cancer. Indicated time point: blood at routine non-recurrence follow-up after resection. From the 5' RACE reads, TCRdb called clonotypes with MiXCR, one entry per CDR3 protein. The repertoire has around 44,000 distinct CDR3 sequences, 10% to 13% of them found once; the top ten carry approximately 17%. Material: PBMCs, obtained at follow-up. Receptors were obtained from a female donor with early-stage non-small cell lung cancer.

This clonotype was detected only a few times. The chain combines TRBV20-1 with TRBJ1-2; tentative D call: TRBD1 (6 bases). The CDR3 length is 12 residues. Germline V CDR1 and CDR2: DFQATT, SNEGSKA (reference sequence). The V end lost 5 bases, the J end lost 4 bases, and 11 bases lay between the germline ends. In DNA form, the CDR3 reads TGCAGTGCTTCCGAGGGGGGCTATGGCTACACCTTC. Protein product: CSASEGGYGYTF.

This sequence joins TRBV27 and TRBJ2-3, with 7 bases that match TRBD1. Germline assignment: CDR1 MNHEY and CDR2 SMNVEV (reference sequence). The CDR3 extends over 13 amino acids. Trimming took 10 bases from V and 4 from J; bases not matched to a gene: 8. This CDR3 reads CATPDREPDTQYF. Here the CDR3 DNA reads TGTGCCACCCCCGACAGGGAGCCAGATACGCAGTATTTT.

The chain combines TRBV7-9 with TRBJ1-2; no reliable D call. CDR3 length equals 15 residues. CDR1 and CDR2 from the germline V gene are SEHNR and FQNEAQ (reference sequence). The V end was cut by 5 bases, the J end by 3 bases, with 16 bases between. The CDR3 DNA sequence: TGTGCCAGCAGCCCGAGCTTTGACCGGGACTATGGCTACACCTTC. This codes for CASSPSFDRDYGYTF.

The V gene is TRBV5-8, the J gene TRBJ2-5, with 12 bases lining up with TRBD2. The CDR3 spans 17 residues. V gave up 1 base and J gave up 9 bases; unmatched junction bases: 13. CDR1 SGHTS and CDR2 YDEGEE come from the germline V gene. The CDR3 DNA sequence: TGTGCCAGCAGCTTGCGGACTAGCGGGGCCCACCTCTTCCCCCAGTACTTC. This translates into CASSLRTSGAHLFPQYF.

This chain joins TRBV11-2 and TRBJ1-5, with D hard to call. The germline V and J ends were trimmed by 1 base and 1 base, with 5 bases remaining between them. This CDR3 is 14 amino acids long. Per germline, CDR1 SGHAT and CDR2 FQNNGV. The chain's CDR3 is CASSLGFSNQPQHF. CDR3 DNA sequence: TGTGCCAGCAGCTTAGGATTCAGCAATCAGCCCCAGCATTTT.

In its sample, this clonotype was seen a few times. This rearrangement joins TRBV9 to TRBJ2-3; 9 nucleotides line up with TRBD2. The germline V gene encodes CDR1 SGDLS and CDR2 YYNGEE. This CDR3 spans 17 amino acids. Germline trimming cut 0 bases from V and 6 bases from J; bases unmatched to any gene: 11. The CDR3 DNA follows: TGTGCCAGCAGCGTAGCTTTCCAAAGCGGGGGGCACGATACGCAGTATTTT. Its protein is CASSVAFQSGGHDTQYF.

This chain connects TRBV7-8 to TRBJ1-1; D remains unclear. V shed 4 bases and J shed 4 bases, with 16 bases lying between them. The CDR3 totals 15 residues. The V gene's germline CDR1 is SGHVS and CDR2 FQNEAQ. In DNA form, the CDR3 reads TGTGCCAGCAGCTCTCAGAATGAGGGAGGCACTGAAGCTTTCTTT. Protein product: CASSSQNEGGTEAFF.

This clonotype appeared many times. The chain couples TRBV20-1 to TRBJ2-1; TRBD2 agrees at 13 bases. Germline lookup yields CDR1 DFQATT and CDR2 SNEGSKA (reference sequence). The CDR3 is 16 residues long. The ends lost 5 bases at V and 0 bases at J; junction bases unmatched: 4. The CDR3 spells CSAPTSGGSSYNEQFF. CDR3 bases: TGCAGTGCTCCGACTAGCGGGGGGAGCTCCTACAATGAGCAGTTCTTC.

This clonotype was counted many times. The chain combines TRBV5-1 with TRBJ2-3, with a weak D call TRBD1 (6 bases). Per germline, CDR1 SGHRS and CDR2 YFSETQ. The CDR3 spans 15 residues. V dropped 0 bases and J dropped 0 bases, with 8 bases sitting between them. CDR3 DNA sequence: TGCGCCAGCAGCTTGGCAGGGGTTAGCACAGATACGCAGTATTTT. It specifies CASSLAGVSTDTQYF.

The genes are TRBV7-8 and TRBJ2-5; no clear D gene. Germline assignment: CDR1 SGHVS and CDR2 FQNEAQ. CDR3 length: 16 amino acids. Between the trimmed V and J ends, which lost 1 base and 2 bases, there was a span of 14 bases. The CDR3 DNA follows: TGTGCCAGCAGCTTAGGCAGGTTGGTTCTGCAAGAGACCCAGTACTTC. The encoded protein is CASSLGRLVLQETQYF.

This clonotype occurred a few times. This chain uses TRBV30 with TRBJ2-7, with 7 bases lining up with TRBD1. The CDR3 loop spans 12 amino acids. V dropped 4 bases and J dropped 3; count of bases not matched to a gene: 3. The germline gives CDR1 GTSNPN, CDR2 SVGIG (reference sequence). The CDR3 loop reads CAWNSGGYEQYF. DNA for the CDR3: TGTGCCTGGAACTCAGGGGGCTACGAGCAGTACTTC.

V and J are TRBV4-3 and TRBJ2-2; D remains ambiguous. The germline V gene has CDR1 LGHNA and CDR2 YSLEER. The CDR3 has 13 residues. V was shortened by 0 bases and J by 5 bases, with 4 bases between the two germline ends. The CDR3 spells CASSQDGTGELFF. CDR3 sequence (DNA): TGCGCCAGCAGCCAAGACGGAACCGGGGAGCTGTTTTTT.

The genes are TRBV20-1 and TRBJ1-5, with D possibly matching TRBD1 (5 bases). The length of the CDR3 is 18 residues. Germline CDR1 and CDR2: DFQATT and SNEGSKA (reference sequence). Between the trimmed V and J ends, which lost 3 bases and 0 bases, there was a span of 21 bases. The CDR3 loop is CSARDRDRGFLSNQPQHF. CDR3 DNA: TGCAGTGCTAGGGACCGGGACCGGGGATTCCTTAGCAATCAGCCCCAGCATTTT.